These T cell receptor beta chains were read from a single sample in a study of siplizumab effects on memory and regulatory T cells. Sequencing used immunoSEQ multiplex PCR; TCRdb keeps in-frame clones, though not all of them. The repertoire includes some 120,000 clones, approximately 94% of them detected once, and under 2% sits in the top ten. The sequencing input was non-Treg CD4+ T cells sorted from blood. The receptors stem from a human donor in good health. The CDR3 runs from the conserved cysteine through the conserved F or W. Size values are once, few and many counts, or a class for expanded clones, and some rows have none.

V	size	J	CDR3
TRBV7-8	-	TRBJ1-2	CASSPRTGTNYGYTF
TRBV15	once	TRBJ2-3	CATSREMTDTQYF
TRBV4-1	-	TRBJ2-5	CASSRGIQETQYF
TRBV15	-	TRBJ2-5	CATSRDPSAQETQYF
TRBV7-2	-	TRBJ2-5	CASSLGLAVDPQETQYF
TRBV6-5	-	TRBJ2-3	CASSRAESSTDTQYF
TRBV28	-	TRBJ2-6	CASTAGGAGANVLTF
TRBV4-2	-	TRBJ1-2	CASSQDPEGNYGYTF
TRBV7-9	-	TRBJ2-1	CASSSPGTSYNEQFF
TRBV4-2	-	TRBJ2-2	CASSQDRGETSGTGELFF
TRBV5-1	once	TRBJ2-5	CASSLAPGGETQYF
TRBV14	-	TRBJ2-5	CASSQVKQETQYF
TRBV7-3	-	TRBJ2-2	CASSPAAGGPFSSGELFF
TRBV7-3	-	TRBJ1-1	CASSLSSGSTEAFF
TRBV6-5	-	-	CASSPDLRWLYEQYF
TRBV6-6	-	TRBJ1-5	CASSYSGTSNQPQHF
TRBV9	-	TRBJ2-3	CAGSRGASDTQYF
TRBV2	-	TRBJ2-7	CASRPGTSGSHEQYF